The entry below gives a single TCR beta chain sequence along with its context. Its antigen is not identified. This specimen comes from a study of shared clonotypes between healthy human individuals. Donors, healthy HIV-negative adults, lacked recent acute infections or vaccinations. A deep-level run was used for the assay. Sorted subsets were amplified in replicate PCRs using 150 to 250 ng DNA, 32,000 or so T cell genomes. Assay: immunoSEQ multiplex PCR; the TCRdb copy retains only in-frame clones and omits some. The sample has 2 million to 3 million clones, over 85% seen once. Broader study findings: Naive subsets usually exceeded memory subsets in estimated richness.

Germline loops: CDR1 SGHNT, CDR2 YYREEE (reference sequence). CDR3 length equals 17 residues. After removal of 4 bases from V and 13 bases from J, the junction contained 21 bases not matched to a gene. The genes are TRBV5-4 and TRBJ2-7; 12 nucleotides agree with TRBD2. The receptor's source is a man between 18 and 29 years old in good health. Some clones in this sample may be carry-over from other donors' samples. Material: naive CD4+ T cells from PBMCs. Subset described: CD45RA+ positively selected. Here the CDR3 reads CASSLRLAGVGPQIDYF. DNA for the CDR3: TGTGCCAGCAGCCTTCGACTAGCGGGAGTCGGTCCACAAATAGATTACTTC.